Listed below are T cell receptor beta chains from one sample, sequenced in a study of cytomegalovirus exposure and HLA in healthy donors. Sequenced by immunoSEQ multiplex PCR; TCRdb stores in-frame clones only, minus some. The sample carries about 110,000 clones, 73% recorded once. What was sequenced was PBMCs. Source of these receptors: a man aged 35-49 years in good health and CMV-seronegative. Each CDR3 is given with its conserved first and last residue.

v_gene: TRBV2
CDR3aa: CASSGYRGEDQPQHF

v_gene: TRBV5-4
CDR3aa: CASRLRTAGGYTF

v_gene: TRBV10-3
CDR3aa: CAIRQGTGELFF

v_gene: TRBV7-6
CDR3aa: CASSPRPGHPYGYTF

v_gene: TRBV11-2
CDR3aa: CASSLQTEVEKLFF

v_gene: TRBV12-5
CDR3aa: CASGLVQGGWETQYF

v_gene: TRBV7-2
CDR3aa: CASSPRGGLAHEQYF

v_gene: TRBV4-3
CDR3aa: CASSQAQHSPPGTGELFF

v_gene: TRBV11-3
CDR3aa: CASSLTGTSGEQFF

v_gene: TRBV5-1
CDR3aa: CASSWRLPSYNEQFF

v_gene: TRBV6-1
CDR3aa: CALGNRSFNSPLHF

v_gene: TRBV5-6
CDR3aa: CASSLFTTGVNTGELFF

v_gene: TRBV6-6
CDR3aa: CASSLLGGGDGYTF

v_gene: TRBV6-1
CDR3aa: CASSGDRDTEAFF

v_gene: TRBV9
CDR3aa: CASSVVPSSPTNTGELFF

v_gene: TRBV6-1
CDR3aa: CTSSEAGTGVDTQYF

v_gene: TRBV7-2
CDR3aa: CASSPSEGRSSPLHF

v_gene: TRBV5-6
CDR3aa: CASSYGTAKIF

v_gene: TRBV5-1
CDR3aa: CASSLGLTADRPFNEKLFF

v_gene: TRBV29-1
CDR3aa: CSAEGVNTGELFF

v_gene: TRBV9
CDR3aa: CASSASHGGVTDTQYF

v_gene: TRBV10-3
CDR3aa: CAISESVTRNTGELFF

v_gene: TRBV6-1
CDR3aa: CASSGFRGQGESTDTQYF

v_gene: TRBV16
CDR3aa: CASSRQGSHEQYF

v_gene: TRBV7-2
CDR3aa: CASSSYTEAFF

v_gene: TRBV7-2
CDR3aa: CASSFRGGQGLTEAFF

v_gene: TRBV5-5
CDR3aa: CASSLSGPFVEQYF

v_gene: TRBV5-4
CDR3aa: CASSVGQGGEAFF

v_gene: TRBV15
CDR3aa: CATTAGALTDTQYF

v_gene: TRBV7-2
CDR3aa: CASSLTGTANSGANVLTF

v_gene: TRBV27
CDR3aa: CASGYRGREQYF

v_gene: TRBV6-5
CDR3aa: CASSYLGGEYGYTF

v_gene: TRBV27
CDR3aa: CASFSRDIPSKQYF

v_gene: TRBV6-1
CDR3aa: CASSERDSTRLSNQPQHF

v_gene: TRBV13
CDR3aa: CASSPSGTSGDNEQFF

v_gene: TRBV19
CDR3aa: CASSTGNQPQHF

v_gene: TRBV13
CDR3aa: CASSRIGTGRGYTF

v_gene: TRBV4-3
CDR3aa: CASSQDTNRDYEQYF

v_gene: TRBV9
CDR3aa: CASSVGTQLNQPQHF

v_gene: TRBV6-6
CDR3aa: CASSYSMGGVGTEAFF

v_gene: TRBV29-1
CDR3aa: CSVPNAGLYGYTF

v_gene: TRBV5-1
CDR3aa: CASSLALDRSYGYTF

v_gene: TRBV18
CDR3aa: CASSQSRDGGETQYF

v_gene: TRBV14
CDR3aa: CASSHISGTGTYGYTF

v_gene: TRBV19
CDR3aa: CASSMGSNQPQHF

v_gene: TRBV7-2
CDR3aa: CASSSPEGGGGTQYF

v_gene: TRBV9
CDR3aa: CASSVGTGITGTEAFF

v_gene: TRBV7-6
CDR3aa: CASSSGTRVYEQYF

v_gene: TRBV28
CDR3aa: CASRGGQGDTEAFF

v_gene: TRBV5-1
CDR3aa: CASSGDRGAGNTIYF

v_gene: TRBV7-9
CDR3aa: CASSFSTGGQTQYF

v_gene: TRBV11-2
CDR3aa: CASSLGQGAYEQYF

v_gene: TRBV25-1
CDR3aa: CASSETGLREQYF

v_gene: TRBV28
CDR3aa: CASSPPSGTYEQFF